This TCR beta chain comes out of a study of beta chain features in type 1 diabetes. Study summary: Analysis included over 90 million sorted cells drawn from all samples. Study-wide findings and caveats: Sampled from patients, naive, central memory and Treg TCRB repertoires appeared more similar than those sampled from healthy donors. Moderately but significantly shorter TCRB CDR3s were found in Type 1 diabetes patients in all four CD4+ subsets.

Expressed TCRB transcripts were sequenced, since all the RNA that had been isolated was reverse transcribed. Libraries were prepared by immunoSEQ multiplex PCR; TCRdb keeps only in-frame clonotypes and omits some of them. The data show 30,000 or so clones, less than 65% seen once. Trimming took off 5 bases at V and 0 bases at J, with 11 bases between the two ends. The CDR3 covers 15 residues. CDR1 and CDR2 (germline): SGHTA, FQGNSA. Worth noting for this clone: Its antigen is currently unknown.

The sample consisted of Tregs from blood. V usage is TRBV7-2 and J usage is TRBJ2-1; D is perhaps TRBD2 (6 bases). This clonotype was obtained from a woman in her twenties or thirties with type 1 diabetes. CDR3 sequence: CASSPQGGSYNEQFF. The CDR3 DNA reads TGTGCCAGCAGCCCCCAGGGAGGCTCCTACAATGAGCAGTTCTTC. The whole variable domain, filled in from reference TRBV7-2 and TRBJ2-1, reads GAGVSQSPSNKVTEKGKDVELRCDPISGHTALYWYRQSLGQGLEFLIYFQGNSAPDKSGLPSDRFSAERTGGSVSTLTIQRTQQEDSAVYLCASSPQGGSYNEQFFGPGTRLTVL.